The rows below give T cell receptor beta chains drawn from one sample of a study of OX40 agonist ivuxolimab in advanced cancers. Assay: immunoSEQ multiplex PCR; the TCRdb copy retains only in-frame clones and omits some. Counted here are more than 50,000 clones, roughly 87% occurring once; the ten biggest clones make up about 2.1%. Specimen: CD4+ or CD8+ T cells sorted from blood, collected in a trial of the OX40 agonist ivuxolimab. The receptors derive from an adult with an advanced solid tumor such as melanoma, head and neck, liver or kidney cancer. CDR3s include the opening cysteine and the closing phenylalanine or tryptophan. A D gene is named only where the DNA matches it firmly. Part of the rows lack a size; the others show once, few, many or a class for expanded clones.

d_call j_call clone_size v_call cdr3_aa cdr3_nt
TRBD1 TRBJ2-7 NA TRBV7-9 CASSPGQESSYEQYF TGTGCCAGCAGCCCGGGACAGGAGAGCTCCTACGAGCAGTACTTC
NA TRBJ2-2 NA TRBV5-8 CASSLAVVNTGELFF TGTGCCAGCAGCTTGGCCGTGGTGAACACCGGGGAGCTGTTTTTT
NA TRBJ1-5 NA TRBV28 CASGGSRDQPQHF TGTGCCAGTGGGGGGTCTAGGGATCAGCCCCAGCATTTT
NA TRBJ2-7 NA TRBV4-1 CASSQGLQASYEQYF TGCGCCAGCAGCCAAGGGCTACAGGCATCCTACGAGCAGTACTTC
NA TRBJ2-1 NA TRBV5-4 CASSLEDSGYQFF TGTGCCAGCAGCTTGGAGGATAGCGGATATCAGTTCTTC
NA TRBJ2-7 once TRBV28 CASSSAGWEQYF TGTGCCAGCAGTTCGGCCGGATGGGAGCAGTACTTC
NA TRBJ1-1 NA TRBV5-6 CASSLTNTEAFF TGTGCCAGCAGCCTCACTAACACTGAAGCTTTCTTT
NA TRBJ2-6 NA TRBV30 CAWSWPQGSTSTGANVLTF TGTGCCTGGAGTTGGCCTCAGGGGTCTACTTCCACTGGGGCCAACGTCCTGACTTTC
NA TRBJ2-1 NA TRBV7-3 CASSLTVVGEQFF TGTGCCAGCAGTCTCACTGTCGTAGGTGAGCAGTTCTTC
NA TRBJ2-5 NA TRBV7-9 CASSPLALGGETQYF TGTGCCAGCAGCCCACTAGCGCTGGGGGGCGAGACCCAGTACTTC
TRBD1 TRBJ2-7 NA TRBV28 CASSLAGGLYEQYF TGTGCCAGCAGTTTGGCAGGGGGATTATACGAGCAGTACTTC
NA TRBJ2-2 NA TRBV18 CASSSGQNTGELFF TGTGCCAGCTCAAGCGGACAGAACACCGGGGAGCTGTTTTTT
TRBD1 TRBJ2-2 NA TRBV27 CASRSPGTGVGSGELFF TGTGCCAGCAGATCCCCCGGGACAGGGGTGGGGAGCGGGGAGCTGTTTTTT
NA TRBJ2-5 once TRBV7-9 CASSLDAGSRQRETQYF TGTGCCAGCAGCTTAGACGCCGGGAGCCGTCAGCGAGAGACCCAGTACTTC
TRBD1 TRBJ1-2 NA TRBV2 CASSETQGTGYTF TGTGCCAGCAGTGAAACACAGGGGACTGGCTACACCTTC
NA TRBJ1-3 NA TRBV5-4 CASSLAGRLDTIYF TGTGCCAGCAGCTTGGCCGGCAGGCTGGACACCATATATTTT
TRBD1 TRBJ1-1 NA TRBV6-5 CASSGRTGGAEAFF TGTGCCAGCAGTGGACGGACAGGGGGGGCTGAAGCTTTCTTT